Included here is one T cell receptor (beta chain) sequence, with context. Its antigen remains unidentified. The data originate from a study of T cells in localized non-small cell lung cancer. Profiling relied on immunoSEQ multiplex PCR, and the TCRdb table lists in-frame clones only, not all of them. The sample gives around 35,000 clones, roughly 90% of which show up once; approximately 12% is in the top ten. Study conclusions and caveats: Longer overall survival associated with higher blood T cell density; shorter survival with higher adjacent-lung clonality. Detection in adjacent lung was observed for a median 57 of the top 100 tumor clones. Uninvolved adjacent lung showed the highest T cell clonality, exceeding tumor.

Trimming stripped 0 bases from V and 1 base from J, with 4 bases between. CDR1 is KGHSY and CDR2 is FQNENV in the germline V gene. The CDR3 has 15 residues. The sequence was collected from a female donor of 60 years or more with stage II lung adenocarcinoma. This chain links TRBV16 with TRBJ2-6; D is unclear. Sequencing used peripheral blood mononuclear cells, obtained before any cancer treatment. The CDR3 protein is CASSQSVSGANVLTF. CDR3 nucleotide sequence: TGTGCCAGCAGCCAATCGGTTTCTGGGGCCAACGTCCTGACTTTC.